The 10 T cell receptor beta chains reported below all come from one sample, sequenced in a study of identical twins. One entry per CDR3 protein, called by TCRdb with MiXCR from the 5' RACE reads. The data contain about 520,000 distinct CDR3 sequences, roughly a fifth of them singletons. This sample was shared with a second study, whose subject was T cells expressing NK-cell markers.

Material: CD4+ T cells sorted from blood. These receptors were obtained from a woman between 18 and 29 years old in good health.

This clonotype was seen more than once but under ten times. The chain combines TRBV20-1 with TRBJ2-2; a weak D match, TRBD2 (6 bases). V lost 4 bases and J 5 bases, leaving 11 bases between the germline ends. The CDR3 has 13 amino acids. Germline assignment: CDR1 DFQATT and CDR2 SNEGSKA (reference sequence). The CDR3 sequence is CSANGGETGELFF. DNA for the CDR3: TGCAGTGCTAACGGGGGAGAGACCGGGGAGCTGTTTTTT.

This clonotype has just a few counts. The chain couples TRBV7-6 to TRBJ2-4; TRBD1 matches at 8 bases. The V gene end was trimmed by 3 bases and the J gene end by 2 bases; junction bases not matched to a gene: 15. This CDR3 has 19 amino acids. The germline V gene has CDR1 SGHVS and CDR2 FNYEAQ. CDR3 DNA sequence: TGTGCCAGCAGCTTCGTCCGGGACAGGATCCATGGCTCCAAAAACATTCAGTACTTC. This encodes CASSFVRDRIHGSKNIQYF. The complete variable domain, with remaining parts taken from reference TRBV7-6 and TRBJ2-4, reads GAGVSQSPRYKVTKRGQDVALRCDPISGHVSLYWYRQALGQGPEFLTYFNYEAQQDKSGLPNDRFSAERPEGSISTLTIQRTEQRDSAMYRCASSFVRDRIHGSKNIQYFGAGTRLSVL.

The V call is TRBV20-1, the J call TRBJ1-2, with 9 bases lining up with TRBD1. J was trimmed by 5 bases and V by 6 bases; bases with no gene match: 4. There are 12 residues in the CDR3. Germline V lookup: CDR1 DFQATT, CDR2 SNEGSKA (reference sequence). As DNA, the CDR3 is TGCAGTGCCAACGACAGGGGGTATGGCTACACCTTC. This encodes CSANDRGYGYTF.

This clonotype was seen only a few times. The chain couples TRBV20-1 to TRBJ2-1; 8 bases are shared with TRBD1. The junction had 7 bases not matched to a gene; V was cut back by 6 bases and J by 0 bases. CDR1 and CDR2 from the germline V gene are DFQATT and SNEGSKA (reference sequence). The CDR3 consists of 15 residues. The CDR3 DNA reads as TGCAGTGCACGTAGTGGACAGGGCTCCTACAATGAGCAGTTCTTC. It encodes CSARSGQGSYNEQFF.

This chain joins TRBV25-1 and TRBJ2-5; no firm D call. The CDR3 covers 13 residues. Trimming shortened V by 7 bases and J by 0 bases, and 9 bases separated the two germline ends. Per the germline V gene, CDR1 is MGHDK and CDR2 is SYGVNS. The CDR3 here is CASTPAYQETQYF. The CDR3 DNA reads as TGTGCCAGCACCCCAGCGTACCAAGAGACCCAGTACTTC. Full variable domain (remainder filled in from reference TRBV25-1 and TRBJ2-5): EADIYQTPRYLVIGTGKKITLECSQTMGHDKMYWYQQDPGMELHLIHYSYGVNSTEKGDLSSESTVSRIRTEHFPLTLESARPSHTSQYLCASTPAYQETQYFGPGTRLLVL.

This clonotype appeared a few times. V and J are TRBV20-1 and TRBJ2-7; 13 bases map to TRBD2. Germline V gene lookup returns CDR1 DFQATT and CDR2 SNEGSKA (reference sequence). The CDR3 covers 14 residues. Unmatched junction bases numbered 1, after V lost 2 bases and J lost 3 bases. DNA for the CDR3: TGCAGTGCTAGAACTAGCGGGGGGGTCTACGAGCAGTACTTC. Residues: CSARTSGGVYEQYF.

This clonotype was picked up a small number of times. The chain recombines TRBV20-1 with TRBJ2-7, with D tentatively TRBD2 (6 bases). The CDR3 extends over 14 amino acids. Per germline, CDR1 DFQATT and CDR2 SNEGSKA (reference sequence). The V end was cut by 1 base, the J end by 2 bases, with 12 bases between. The CDR3 nucleotides are TGCAGTGCTAGAGGGGGGACTTTCACCTACGAGCAGTACTTC. Amino acid sequence: CSARGGTFTYEQYF.

The table lists this clonotype with a few counts. The chain links TRBV2 to TRBJ2-3; D gene ambiguous. V was shortened by 7 bases and J by 8 bases, with 13 bases between the two germline ends. This CDR3 spans 12 amino acids. CDR1 is SNHLY and CDR2 is FYNNEI in the germline V gene. The CDR3 is CASTESQVTQYF. CDR3 nucleotide sequence: TGTGCCAGCACCGAAAGTCAGGTTACGCAGTATTTT.

The chain is built from TRBV5-1 and TRBJ2-5; D is unresolved. CDR1 is SGHRS and CDR2 is YFSETQ in the germline V gene. V gave up 2 bases and J gave up 1 base, with 15 bases separating them. The CDR3 sequence is 16 residues long. The CDR3 reads CASSFAGSQVQETQYF. The CDR3 nucleotides are TGCGCCAGCAGCTTCGCTGGCTCCCAAGTCCAAGAGACCCAGTACTTC.

This chain connects TRBV7-9 to TRBJ2-7; D remains ambiguous. V was pared by 1 base and J by 1 base, with 8 bases between. The CDR3 totals 14 residues. In germline, CDR1 is SEHNR, CDR2 FQNEAQ (reference sequence). The CDR3 here is CASSLGPQSYEQYF. In DNA, the CDR3 is TGTGCCAGCAGCTTAGGTCCCCAGTCCTACGAGCAGTACTTC.